The T cell receptor beta chain under discussion was sequenced for a study of blood T cell repertoires in COVID-19. Study-level background: COVID-19 samples from acute and convalescent phases originated in the United States, Italy and Spain.

The method was immunoSEQ multiplex PCR; TCRdb's version includes in-frame clones alone and lacks a portion of them. There are roughly 350,000 clones in the sample; around 90% occur only once, and under 3.5% lies in the top ten. This clone was seen a single time. This CDR3 has 16 residues. V dropped 4 bases and J dropped 4; count of bases not matched to a gene: 9. CDR1 SGHRS and CDR2 YFSETQ come from the germline V gene. The sequencing input was peripheral blood. This rearrangement joins TRBV5-1 to TRBJ2-1; 9 bases map to TRBD2. This clonotype originated in a woman under 30 who had recovered from COVID-19. The CDR3 here is CASSAGASGNYNEQFF. The CDR3 DNA follows: TGCGCCAGCAGCGCCGGAGCTAGCGGGAATTACAATGAGCAGTTCTTC.